One and the same sample provided the 15 T cell receptor beta chains below, sequenced in a study of T cells in Graves' hyperthyroidism and ophthalmopathy. There were TCR beta CDR3 regions amplified from RNA transcripts. HTBI primers were employed in a first-round RT-PCR of the TCR CDR3. TCRdb used MiXCR to reprocess the multiplex PCR reads, holding one entry per CDR3 protein. The repertoire includes hundreds of thousands of distinct CDR3 sequences, 15% to 20% of them detected once, and 15% to 20% sits in the top ten. Sequences were obtained from blood. Receptors were obtained from a young woman with Graves' ophthalmopathy.

This clonotype was seen at least ten times. The chain uses TRBV12-3 or TRBV12-4 and TRBJ2-7, with D possibly TRBD1 on 6 matching bases. Trimming shortened V by 6 bases and J by 0 bases, and 15 bases separated the two germline ends. The CDR3 runs to 15 residues. CDR3 loop: CASSFDRLDSYEQYF. CDR3 coding DNA: TGTGCCAGCAGCTTCGACAGGCTTGACTCCTACGAGCAGTACTTC.

The sample holds many counts of this clonotype. The chain uses TRBV2 and TRBJ1-6; the D is unclear. Germline CDR1 is SNHLY and CDR2 is FYNNEI. CDR3 size: 13 residues. V lost 8 bases and J 4 bases, leaving 9 bases between the germline ends. DNA of the CDR3: TGTGCCAGCCGGGGATCGTATAATTCACCCCTCCACTTT. Translating it yields CASRGSYNSPLHF. The complete variable domain, with remaining parts taken from reference TRBV2 and TRBJ1-6, reads EPEVTQTPSHQVTQMGQEVILRCVPISNHLYFYWYRQILGQKVEFLVSFYNNEISEKSEIFDDQFSVERPDGSNFTLKIRSTKLEDSAMYFCASRGSYNSPLHFGNGTRLTVT.

The genes are TRBV4-1 and TRBJ1-1, with 7 bases fitting TRBD1. CDR1 and CDR2 from the germline V gene are MGHRA and YSYEKL. The CDR3 is 17 amino acids. With V trimmed by 2 bases and J by 4 bases, 13 bases remained unmatched. Written as DNA, the CDR3 is TGCGCCAGCAGCCAACTCTTACACTCAGGGGGGGGCACTGAAGCTTTCTTT. Its protein product is CASSQLLHSGGGTEAFF.

The rearrangement links TRBV29-1 to TRBJ1-3, with D perhaps TRBD1 (6 bases). Trimming shortened V by 6 bases and J by 0 bases, and 18 bases separated the two germline ends. This CDR3 comprises 16 residues. Per germline, CDR1 SQVTM and CDR2 ANQGSEA. The CDR3 here is CSVKTGSLSSGNTIYF. CDR3 DNA sequence: TGCAGCGTGAAAACAGGGTCCTTAAGCTCTGGAAACACCATATATTTT.

This clonotype was seen repeatedly, ten times or more. J is TRBJ2-7 and V is TRBV28; D gene uncertain. The length of the CDR3 is 13 residues. Germline V CDR1 and CDR2: MDHEN, SYDVKM. V lost 5 bases to trimming and J lost 3 bases, with 11 bases between them. DNA of the CDR3: TGTGCCAGCAGTGTGGACCAAAACTACGAGCAGTACTTC. Encoded protein: CASSVDQNYEQYF.

In nucleotides, the CDR3 is TGTGCCTGGAGTGACAGTCCCGCTTGGGAGCTGTTTTTT. Its translation is CAWSDSPAWELFF. This chain joins TRBV30 and TRBJ2-2; D is undetermined. V lost 1 base and J 9 bases, leaving 12 bases between the germline ends. The germline gives CDR1 GTSNPN, CDR2 SVGIG (reference sequence). CDR3 size: 13 residues.

This clonotype was seen a few times. The CDR3, as DNA: TGTGCCAGCAGCTTTAAGTGGGATATGCAGGATACGCAGTATTTT. The encoded protein is CASSFKWDMQDTQYF. J is TRBJ2-3 and V is TRBV7-9; D ambiguous. The CDR3 is 15 residues long. Trimming pared 3 bases from V and 6 bases from J, leaving 16 bases between. The germline V gene has CDR1 SEHNR and CDR2 FQNEAQ (reference sequence). Full variable domain (rest looked up from reference TRBV7-9 and TRBJ2-3): DTGVSQNPRHKITKRGQNVTFRCDPISEHNRLYWYRQTLGQGPEFLTYFQNEAQLEKSRLLSDRFSAERPKGSFSTLEIQRTEQGDSAMYLCASSFKWDMQDTQYFGPGTRLTVL.

This clonotype was recorded many times. The genes are TRBV2 and TRBJ1-1; D unclear. The V gene's germline CDR1 is SNHLY and CDR2 FYNNEI. The CDR3 consists of 14 residues. V lost 3 bases and J lost 0, with 8 bases in between. CDR3 sequence (DNA): TGTGCCAGCAGTGAGGGGATGATGAACACTGAAGCTTTCTTT. This codes for CASSEGMMNTEAFF.

The chain uses TRBV18 and TRBJ1-1; D remains unclear. Trimming pared 3 bases from V and 0 bases from J, leaving 8 bases between. The V gene's germline CDR1 is KGHSH and CDR2 LQKENI. This CDR3 region has 14 residues. CDR3: CASSPQFMNTEAFF. The CDR3 nucleotides read TGTGCCAGCTCACCGCAGTTCATGAACACTGAAGCTTTCTTT.

A remark on this clonotype: This sequence may be a read error, since a much larger clone differs from it by one base. V gene TRBV27 combines with J gene TRBJ1-6; D is undetermined. Germline CDR1 reads MNHEY; CDR2 reads SMNVEV (reference sequence). CDR3 size: 11 residues. With 6 bases removed from V and 6 bases from J, the gap between germline ends came to 3 bases. The CDR3 region is CASRSNSPLHF. DNA of the CDR3: TGTGCCAGCAGGAGTAATTCACCCCTCCACTTT.

This sequence joins TRBV5-6 and TRBJ1-1; D may be TRBD1 (5 bases). The V end was cut by 1 base, the J end by 0 bases, with 13 bases between. Germline V CDR1 and CDR2: SGHDT, YYEEEE. The CDR3 spans 16 residues. The CDR3 region has the DNA TGTGCCAGCAGCTTGAGCGGGGGACGGATGAACACTGAAGCTTTCTTT. Translating it yields CASSLSGGRMNTEAFF.

The gene calls are TRBV5-1 and TRBJ2-5, with 14 bases lining up with TRBD2. The junction had 11 bases not matched to a gene; V was cut back by 4 bases and J by 3 bases. The CDR3 covers 18 residues. CDR1 is SGHRS and CDR2 is YFSETQ in the germline V gene. The CDR3 sequence is CASSTSKPGLAGEETQYF. The DNA of the CDR3 is TGCGCCAGCAGCACATCTAAACCGGGACTAGCGGGAGAAGAGACCCAGTACTTC. The entire variable domain, with the rest obtained from reference TRBV5-1 and TRBJ2-5, is as follows: KAGVTQTPRYLIKTRGQQVTLSCSPISGHRSVSWYQQTPGQGLQFLFEYFSETQRNKGNFPGRFSGRQFSNSRSEMNVSTLELGDSALYLCASSTSKPGLAGEETQYFGPGTRLLVL.

The table lists this clonotype with a few counts. The chain combines TRBV7-9 with TRBJ2-2; perhaps TRBD1 as D (6 bases). Germline V CDR1 and CDR2: SEHNR, FQNEAQ (reference sequence). With 2 bases removed from V and 1 base from J, the gap between germline ends came to 14 bases. This CDR3 contains 17 residues. Here the CDR3 DNA reads TGTGCCAGCAGCTTATTCCCCCGGACAGAGAACACCGGGGAGCTGTTTTTT. Translating it yields CASSLFPRTENTGELFF.

This clonotype has a handful of counts. The chain carries TRBV2 and TRBJ1-5; no reliable D call. The CDR3 is 13 residues long. The germline V gene encodes CDR1 SNHLY and CDR2 FYNNEI. Between the trimmed V and J ends, which lost 7 bases and 8 bases, there was a span of 15 bases. In DNA, the CDR3 is TGTGCCAGCAAAGGTCTCCCCGGTGAGCCCCAGCATTTT. Residues: CASKGLPGEPQHF.

This clonotype was found a few times. The chain recombines TRBV19 with TRBJ2-3; a possible D gene is TRBD2 (5 bases). This CDR3 comprises 15 residues. Trimming pared 6 bases from V and 6 bases from J, leaving 19 bases between. CDR1 and CDR2 (germline): LNHDA, SQIVND (reference sequence). The CDR3 loop is CASRTLEDSPDTQYF. The DNA for the CDR3 is TGTGCCAGTAGGACCCTCGAGGACTCACCGGATACGCAGTATTTT.